This record covers a single T cell receptor (beta chain). Its antigen is as yet unknown. This entry is derived from a study of T cell responses to AZD1222 COVID-19 vaccine. Libraries were prepared by immunoSEQ multiplex PCR; TCRdb keeps only in-frame clonotypes and omits some of them. The data contain some 100,000 clones, approximately 91% of them singletons. Whole-study findings and limits: Samples come after the peak T cell response, not at day 14.

The receptor comes from an adult in good health. The sequencing used peripheral blood, collected on day 0 of AZD1222 vaccination.

The CDR3 loop is CAWRREGAGNTIYF. DNA for the CDR3: TGTGCCTGGAGGAGGGAGGGAGCTGGAAACACCATATATTTT. The rearrangement links TRBV30 to TRBJ1-3; D is unclear. V was pared by 3 bases and J by 2 bases, with 11 bases between. Per germline, CDR1 GTSNPN and CDR2 SVGIG (reference sequence). The CDR3 sequence is 14 residues long. The full variable domain, completed using reference TRBV30 and TRBJ1-3, is SQTIHQWPATLVQPVGSPLSLECTVEGTSNPNLYWYRQAAGRGLQLLFYSVGIGQISSEVPQNLSASRPQDRQFILSSKKLLLSDSGFYLCAWRREGAGNTIYFGEGSWLTVV.